A selection of T cell receptor beta chains follows, all from one sample in a study of shared clonotypes between healthy human individuals. Repertoires were generated with immunoSEQ multiplex PCR, while TCRdb's copy carries only in-frame clones and drops some. The sample includes around 550,000 clones, about 95% seen only once; the top ten take 0.05% to 0.07%. Source material: naive CD4+ T cells sorted from blood. Receptors were obtained from a woman in her twenties or thirties in good health. Each CDR3 is given with its conserved first and last residue. Fields, in order: clone size, J gene, V gene, D gene, CDR3 protein, CDR3 DNA. The D gene is left open where the match is weak. Clone size, where shown, is once, few, many, or a class for clones that have expanded.

abundance: .; j_gene: TRBJ1-1; v_gene: TRBV2; d_gene: .; CDR3aa: CASSPYMRTEAFF; CDR3nt: TGTGCCAGCAGCCCGTACATGAGAACTGAAGCTTTCTTT
abundance: .; j_gene: TRBJ2-7; v_gene: TRBV6-1; d_gene: TRBD2; CDR3aa: CASSEVAGGREQYF; CDR3nt: TGTGCCAGCAGTGAGGTTGCGGGAGGCCGGGAGCAGTACTTC
abundance: .; j_gene: TRBJ1-5; v_gene: TRBV19; d_gene: TRBD1; CDR3aa: CASSMRGQNSNQPQHF; CDR3nt: TGTGCCAGTAGTATGAGGGGACAGAATAGCAATCAGCCCCAGCATTTT
abundance: once; j_gene: TRBJ2-2; v_gene: TRBV5-1; d_gene: .; CDR3aa: CASSLLTRQANTGELFF; CDR3nt: TGCGCCAGCAGCTTACTCACTCGTCAAGCGAACACCGGGGAGCTGTTTTTT
abundance: .; j_gene: TRBJ1-1; v_gene: TRBV7-9; d_gene: .; CDR3aa: CASSPTPGNTEAFF; CDR3nt: TGTGCCAGCAGCCCCACACCAGGGAACACTGAAGCTTTCTTT
abundance: .; j_gene: TRBJ1-4; v_gene: TRBV2; d_gene: .; CDR3aa: CASSEFGATNEKLFF; CDR3nt: TGTGCCAGCAGTGAATTCGGTGCAACTAATGAAAAACTGTTTTTT
abundance: .; j_gene: TRBJ2-7; v_gene: TRBV28; d_gene: .; CDR3aa: CASKDRWGFYEQYF; CDR3nt: TGTGCCAGCAAAGACAGGTGGGGATTTTACGAGCAGTACTTC
abundance: .; j_gene: TRBJ1-1; v_gene: TRBV6-5; d_gene: .; CDR3aa: CASSRPVSEAFF; CDR3nt: TGTGCCAGCAGTCGTCCGGTTTCTGAAGCTTTCTTT
abundance: .; j_gene: TRBJ1-2; v_gene: TRBV2; d_gene: .; CDR3aa: CASTQTSNYGYTF; CDR3nt: TGTGCCAGCACCCAGACCTCTAACTATGGCTACACCTTC
abundance: .; j_gene: TRBJ1-2; v_gene: TRBV6-6; d_gene: .; CDR3aa: CASDSSQNYGYTF; CDR3nt: TGTGCCAGCGATAGCAGCCAAAACTATGGCTACACCTTC
abundance: .; j_gene: TRBJ2-7; v_gene: TRBV5-4; d_gene: TRBD2; CDR3aa: CASSFSAGGHYEQYF; CDR3nt: TGTGCCAGCAGCTTTTCAGCGGGAGGACACTACGAGCAGTACTTC
abundance: .; j_gene: TRBJ2-7; v_gene: TRBV27; d_gene: TRBD2; CDR3aa: CASSPTSGSRYEQYF; CDR3nt: TGTGCCAGCAGTCCTACTAGCGGGAGCCGCTACGAGCAGTACTTC
abundance: .; j_gene: TRBJ1-5; v_gene: TRBV19; d_gene: .; CDR3aa: CASSIIFQGSHQPQHF; CDR3nt: TGTGCCAGTAGTATAATATTTCAGGGATCCCATCAGCCCCAGCATTTT
abundance: few; j_gene: TRBJ2-7; v_gene: TRBV5-1; d_gene: .; CDR3aa: CASSLGGAEQYF; CDR3nt: TGCGCCAGCAGCTTGGGAGGGGCCGAGCAGTACTTC
abundance: .; j_gene: TRBJ2-5; v_gene: TRBV6-5; d_gene: .; CDR3aa: CASSYSIVQETQYF; CDR3nt: TGTGCCAGCAGTTACTCGATTGTCCAAGAGACCCAGTACTTC
abundance: .; j_gene: TRBJ2-7; v_gene: TRBV6-1; d_gene: TRBD1; CDR3aa: CASSGPGQGRYEQYF; CDR3nt: TGTGCCAGCAGTGGACCGGGACAGGGACGGTACGAGCAGTACTTC
abundance: .; j_gene: TRBJ1-5; v_gene: TRBV2; d_gene: TRBD1; CDR3aa: CAATGDSNQPQHF; CDR3nt: TGTGCCGCCACAGGGGATAGCAATCAGCCCCAGCATTTT
abundance: .; j_gene: TRBJ1-4; v_gene: TRBV18; d_gene: TRBD1; CDR3aa: CASSRDRKNEKLFF; CDR3nt: TGTGCCAGCTCCCGGGACAGGAAGAATGAAAAACTGTTTTTT
abundance: .; j_gene: TRBJ1-1; v_gene: TRBV11-2; d_gene: .; CDR3aa: CASSLDYSAMNTEAFF; CDR3nt: TGTGCCAGCAGCTTAGATTACAGTGCTATGAACACTGAAGCTTTCTTT
abundance: .; j_gene: TRBJ2-5; v_gene: TRBV7-2; d_gene: TRBD2; CDR3aa: CASSFSVTSGSGETQYF; CDR3nt: TGTGCCAGCAGCTTTTCTGTTACTAGCGGGAGTGGAGAGACCCAGTACTTC
abundance: .; j_gene: TRBJ2-5; v_gene: TRBV18; d_gene: .; CDR3aa: CASSRSWQPQETQYF; CDR3nt: TGTGCCAGCTCAAGGTCGTGGCAGCCTCAAGAGACCCAGTACTTC
abundance: .; j_gene: TRBJ2-3; v_gene: TRBV28; d_gene: .; CDR3aa: CASDPSSTDTQYF; CDR3nt: TGTGCCAGCGATCCTTCAAGCACAGATACGCAGTATTTT
abundance: .; j_gene: TRBJ2-2; v_gene: TRBV19; d_gene: TRBD2; CDR3aa: CASSRLAGGGDTGELFF; CDR3nt: TGTGCCAGTAGTAGACTAGCGGGAGGGGGGGACACCGGGGAGCTGTTTTTT
abundance: .; j_gene: TRBJ2-6; v_gene: TRBV18; d_gene: .; CDR3aa: CASSPPGGSGANVLTF; CDR3nt: TGTGCCAGCTCACCACCTGGGGGGTCAGGGGCCAACGTCCTGACTTTC
abundance: .; j_gene: TRBJ1-6; v_gene: TRBV5-1; d_gene: .; CDR3aa: CASSLEQGRGNSPLHF; CDR3nt: TGCGCCAGCAGCTTGGAGCAGGGGAGAGGTAATTCACCCCTCCACTTT
abundance: .; j_gene: TRBJ2-7; v_gene: TRBV19; d_gene: TRBD1; CDR3aa: CAKRCGTGVYF; CDR3nt: TGTGCCAAAAGGTGCGGGACAGGGGTATACTTC
abundance: .; j_gene: TRBJ2-7; v_gene: TRBV19; d_gene: .; CDR3aa: CASRRTAVSYEQYF; CDR3nt: TGTGCCAGTAGACGGACAGCAGTATCCTACGAGCAGTACTTC
abundance: .; j_gene: TRBJ1-1; v_gene: TRBV29-1; d_gene: .; CDR3aa: CSGRWGQSNTEAFF; CDR3nt: TGCAGCGGTCGATGGGGGCAGAGTAACACTGAAGCTTTCTTT
abundance: .; j_gene: TRBJ1-1; v_gene: TRBV27; d_gene: TRBD1; CDR3aa: CASSFKGAGEAFF; CDR3nt: TGTGCCAGCAGTTTTAAGGGGGCGGGTGAAGCTTTCTTT
abundance: .; j_gene: TRBJ2-7; v_gene: TRBV28; d_gene: TRBD2; CDR3aa: CASNRAGVAYEQYF; CDR3nt: TGTGCCAGCAATCGAGCGGGAGTGGCCTACGAGCAGTACTTC
abundance: .; j_gene: TRBJ1-6; v_gene: TRBV2; d_gene: .; CDR3aa: CASSDGANFSPLHF; CDR3nt: TGTGCCAGCAGTGACGGAGCGAACTTTTCACCCCTCCACTTT
abundance: once; j_gene: TRBJ2-1; v_gene: TRBV5-1; d_gene: .; CDR3aa: CASSSVSYNEQFF; CDR3nt: TGCGCCAGCAGCTCGGTTTCCTACAATGAGCAGTTCTTC
abundance: .; j_gene: TRBJ2-7; v_gene: TRBV28; d_gene: TRBD2; CDR3aa: CASSETSGRPYEQYF; CDR3nt: TGTGCCAGCAGTGAAACTAGCGGGAGACCCTACGAGCAGTACTTC
abundance: .; j_gene: TRBJ1-2; v_gene: TRBV5-1; d_gene: TRBD1; CDR3aa: CASSGRTGGNYGYTF; CDR3nt: TGCGCCAGCAGCGGACGGACAGGGGGGAACTATGGCTACACCTTC
abundance: .; j_gene: TRBJ2-2; v_gene: TRBV5-4; d_gene: .; CDR3aa: CASSFGGVSTGELFF; CDR3nt: TGTGCCAGCAGCTTCGGGGGTGTAAGCACCGGGGAGCTGTTTTTT
abundance: .; j_gene: TRBJ2-7; v_gene: TRBV5-1; d_gene: TRBD1; CDR3aa: CASSSGGIGYEQYF; CDR3nt: TGCGCCAGCAGCTCAGGGGGTATTGGGTACGAGCAGTACTTC
abundance: once; j_gene: TRBJ1-2; v_gene: TRBV30; d_gene: .; CDR3aa: CAWRHAGYDGYTF; CDR3nt: TGTGCCTGGAGACACGCCGGGTACGATGGCTACACCTTC
abundance: once; j_gene: TRBJ2-7; v_gene: TRBV9; d_gene: TRBD2; CDR3aa: CASSVAAGASYEQYF; CDR3nt: TGTGCCAGCAGCGTAGCAGCGGGAGCTTCCTACGAGCAGTACTTC
abundance: .; j_gene: TRBJ2-1; v_gene: TRBV28; d_gene: TRBD1; CDR3aa: CASSRPSGQESYNEQFF; CDR3nt: TGTGCCAGCAGTCGACCAAGCGGACAGGAATCCTACAATGAGCAGTTCTTC
abundance: .; j_gene: TRBJ1-5; v_gene: TRBV18; d_gene: .; CDR3aa: CASSPDVLTGSGPQHF; CDR3nt: TGTGCCAGCTCACCAGACGTACTGACAGGCAGTGGGCCCCAGCATTTT
abundance: .; j_gene: TRBJ1-2; v_gene: TRBV19; d_gene: .; CDR3aa: CASSIDLTGNGYTF; CDR3nt: TGTGCCAGTAGTATAGATTTAACAGGGAATGGCTACACCTTC
abundance: .; j_gene: TRBJ2-1; v_gene: TRBV5-1; d_gene: TRBD2; CDR3aa: CASSLARGDNEQFF; CDR3nt: TGCGCCAGCAGCTTGGCACGGGGGGACAATGAGCAGTTCTTC
abundance: once; j_gene: TRBJ1-2; v_gene: TRBV11-2; d_gene: TRBD1; CDR3aa: CASSSYRTGGNYGYTF; CDR3nt: TGTGCCAGCAGCTCCTATAGGACAGGGGGCAACTATGGCTACACCTTC
abundance: .; j_gene: TRBJ1-5; v_gene: TRBV7-9; d_gene: .; CDR3aa: CASSLGGGNQPQHF; CDR3nt: TGTGCCAGCAGTCTAGGGGGGGGCAATCAGCCCCAGCATTTT
abundance: .; j_gene: TRBJ2-3; v_gene: TRBV5-1; d_gene: .; CDR3aa: CASSLGRPTDTQYF; CDR3nt: TGCGCCAGCAGCTTGGGCAGACCGACAGATACGCAGTATTTT
abundance: once; j_gene: TRBJ2-7; v_gene: TRBV28; d_gene: .; CDR3aa: CASSRDLNYEQYF; CDR3nt: TGTGCCAGCAGCCGGGACCTTAACTACGAGCAGTACTTC
abundance: .; j_gene: TRBJ1-4; v_gene: TRBV5-1; d_gene: .; CDR3aa: CASSGGHSNEKLFF; CDR3nt: TGCGCCAGCAGCGGGGGACACAGTAATGAAAAACTGTTTTTT
abundance: .; j_gene: TRBJ1-2; v_gene: TRBV28; d_gene: .; CDR3aa: CASRLGTSYGYTF; CDR3nt: TGTGCCAGCAGGCTCGGGACTTCCTATGGCTACACCTTC
abundance: .; j_gene: TRBJ2-2; v_gene: TRBV11-3; d_gene: .; CDR3aa: CASSTPPGATNAGELFF; CDR3nt: TGTGCCAGCAGCACTCCCCCAGGGGCGACAAACGCCGGGGAGCTGTTTTTT
abundance: few; j_gene: TRBJ1-2; v_gene: TRBV28; d_gene: .; CDR3aa: CASQRGGYTF; CDR3nt: TGTGCCAGCCAACGGGGTGGCTACACCTTC
abundance: .; j_gene: TRBJ1-6; v_gene: TRBV27; d_gene: .; CDR3aa: CASSLEWGGNSPLHF; CDR3nt: TGTGCCAGCAGTTTAGAGTGGGGCGGGAATTCACCCCTCCACTTT
abundance: .; j_gene: TRBJ2-6; v_gene: TRBV29-1; d_gene: .; CDR3aa: CSVEKSSGANVLTF; CDR3nt: TGCAGCGTTGAAAAGTCCTCTGGGGCCAACGTCCTGACTTTC
abundance: .; j_gene: TRBJ2-3; v_gene: TRBV28; d_gene: .; CDR3aa: CASSLGPSTDTQYF; CDR3nt: TGTGCCAGCAGTTTGGGGCCTAGCACAGATACGCAGTATTTT
abundance: .; j_gene: TRBJ1-6; v_gene: TRBV28; d_gene: .; CDR3aa: CASRAGTAENSPLHF; CDR3nt: TGTGCCAGCAGGGCCGGGACGGCAGAGAATTCACCCCTCCACTTT
abundance: .; j_gene: TRBJ2-7; v_gene: TRBV27; d_gene: .; CDR3aa: CASSLWGASYEQYF; CDR3nt: TGTGCCAGCAGTTTATGGGGGGCGTCCTACGAGCAGTACTTC
abundance: .; j_gene: TRBJ2-7; v_gene: TRBV28; d_gene: .; CDR3aa: CASSLNSLYYEQYF; CDR3nt: TGTGCCAGCAGTTTAAACAGCCTATACTACGAGCAGTACTTC